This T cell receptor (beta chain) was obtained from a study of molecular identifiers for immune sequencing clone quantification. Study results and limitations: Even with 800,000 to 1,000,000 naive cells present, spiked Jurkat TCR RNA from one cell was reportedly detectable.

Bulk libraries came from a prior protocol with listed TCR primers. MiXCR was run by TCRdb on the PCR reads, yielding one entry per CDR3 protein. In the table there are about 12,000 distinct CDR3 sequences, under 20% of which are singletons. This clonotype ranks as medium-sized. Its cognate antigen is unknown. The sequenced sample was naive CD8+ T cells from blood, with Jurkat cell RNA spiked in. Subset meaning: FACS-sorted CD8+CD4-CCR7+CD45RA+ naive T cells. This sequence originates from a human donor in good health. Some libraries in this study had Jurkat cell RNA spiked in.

CDR3 protein: CASSEQVQWPQHF. In nucleotides, the CDR3 is TGTGCCAGCAGTGAACAGGTACAATGGCCCCAGCATTTT. V and J are TRBV6-2 or TRBV6-3 and TRBJ1-5, with D perhaps matching TRBD1 (5 bases). CDR3 size: 13 residues. The germline V gene encodes CDR1 MNHEY and CDR2 SVGEGT. The ends were cut back, 5 bases at V and 9 bases at J, with 14 bases in the middle.